The clone carrying this T cell receptor (beta chain) was counted only a few times. What it recognizes is unknown. The sample comes from a study of identical twins. Findings and limits, study-wide: Within cord blood, abundant beta clonotypes carried fewer insertions, but memory repertoires showed no such trend.

Unique molecular identifiers were present on the cDNA, and a universal primer site came from template switching. TCRdb ran MiXCR on the 5' RACE reads and lists one entry per CDR3 protein. In the table there are roughly 710,000 distinct CDR3 sequences, 6.1% of which are singletons. V gave up 3 bases and J gave up 7 bases; unmatched junction bases: 15. The V gene's germline CDR1 is MNHEY and CDR2 SMNVEV (reference sequence). The CDR3 contains 18 residues. The TCR sequence derives from a man aged 18 to 30 in good health. Source material: naive T cells sorted from blood. The V and J genes are TRBV27 and TRBJ2-3; 11 nucleotides align to TRBD2. The CDR3 spells CASSFLSLLAGAENTQYF. CDR3 in DNA: TGTGCCAGCAGTTTTCTATCCCTACTAGCGGGAGCTGAAAATACGCAGTATTTT.